Each of the 23 T cell receptor delta chains below was sequenced from the same sample in a study of gamma-delta T cells after stem cell transplantation. TCRdb made new clone calls on the RT-PCR reads using CATT. The sample includes some 14,000 delta-chain clones, 9% to 9.5% of them seen just once. Material: gamma-delta T cells. These receptors originate from a human donor. It is not recorded whose cells these are; they may come from a transplant donor.

This clone was detected many times. The gene calls are TRDV2 and TRDJ1, with TRDD3 as a possible D gene (5 bases). Germline V lookup: CDR1 GEAIGNYY, CDR2 EKD. Trimming removed 0 bases at V and 1 base at J, with 29 bases between. This CDR3 comprises 21 residues. This CDR3 is CACDTVESNLLTGVLTDKLIF. In DNA, the CDR3 is TGTGCCTGTGACACCGTTGAGTCCAACCTGCTTACTGGTGTACTCACCGATAAACTCATCTTT.

This clone was seen a handful of times. For this DNA, TCRdb reports the protein of a much larger clone, which diverges at residue 7, most likely from a read error; the protein presented here is translated directly from the DNA. The rearrangement links TRDV2 to TRDJ1, with 11 bases lining up with TRDD3. The CDR3 consists of 20 residues. The junction had 17 bases not matched to a gene; V was cut back by 3 bases and J by 0 bases. Germline loops: CDR1 GEAIGNYY, CDR2 EKD. The CDR3 reads CACDQLKDWGIEGDTDKLIF. CDR3 bases: TGTGCCTGTGACCAACTCAAGGACTGGGGGATAGAAGGGGACACCGATAAACTCATCTTT.

This clone qualifies as medium-sized. Within the sample, other DNA sequences also encode this same CDR3. The V call is TRDV1, the J call TRDJ1, with 12 nucleotides matching TRDD3. The CDR3 length is 25 residues. The V segment lost 2 bases and the J segment 1 base; nucleotides outside the gene matches: 29. Germline values: CDR1 TSWWSYY, CDR2 QGS. CDR3 bases: TGTGCTCTTGGGGAAGTTCTGAGGACCTTCCCTCCCCCACTGGGGGATACAGAGGGCACCGATAAACTCATCTTT. Residues: CALGEVLRTFPPPLGDTEGTDKLIF.

This clone was counted only a few times. TCRdb's protein, taken from a much larger clone, differs from this DNA's translation at residue 12, likely owing to a read error; the protein displayed comes from the DNA. The chain couples TRDV2 to TRDJ1; 10 bases are shared with TRDD3. This CDR3 contains 19 residues. The V and J ends lost 0 bases and 0 bases, in that order; junction bases with no gene match: 12. Germline values: CDR1 GEAIGNYY, CDR2 EKD. Written as DNA, the CDR3 is TGTGCCTGTGACACCGTTCCTACTACTGGGGGATGGTACACCGATAAACTCATCTTT. As protein: CACDTVPTTGGWYTDKLIF.

This sequence joins TRDV2 and TRDJ1, with a weak D call TRDD3 (6 bases). V lost 1 base and J 5 bases, leaving 25 bases between the germline ends. The CDR3 has 18 residues. Germline-derived CDR1 and CDR2 are GEAIGNYY and EKD. The DNA of the CDR3 is TGTGCCTGTGACACTTTGTTCGCTGGGGCCAGAGGTTCGGATAAACTCATCTTT. Protein sequence: CACDTLFAGARGSDKLIF.

This clone was picked up a small number of times. This DNA's translation and the protein TCRdb lists, from a much larger clone, do not match at residue 8, likely due to a read error; the protein shown is translated from the DNA. The V call is TRDV2, the J call TRDJ3, with TRDD3 identical over 8 bases. Germline V gene lookup returns CDR1 GEAIGNYY and CDR2 EKD. The junction had 11 bases not matched to a gene; V was cut back by 4 bases and J by 1 base. The CDR3 contains 19 residues. DNA of the CDR3: TGTGCCTGTGATCTACTGGGGGGTACGGGGTCCTGGGACACCCGACAGATGTTTTTC. Protein: CACDLLGGTGSWDTRQMFF.

As concerns this clone: A read error likely explains why the TCRdb protein, taken from a much larger clone, differs from this DNA's translation at residue 16; the protein shown is translated from the DNA. The gene calls are TRDV2 and TRDJ1; D may be TRDD3 (6 bases). The CDR3 runs to 18 residues. Germline assignment: CDR1 GEAIGNYY and CDR2 EKD. The CDR3 DNA is TGTGCCTGTGACACCGTTGGGGGTCCCCCCTATGGGACCGATAAATTCATCTTT. It specifies CACDTVGGPPYGTDKFIF.

On this clone itself: At one end, the junction sequence differs from germline, possibly due to a read error. The chain is built from TRDV2 and TRDJ1; 9 bases are a match to TRDD3. Germline CDR1 and CDR2: GEAIGNYY and EKD. This CDR3 region has 16 residues. CDR3 bases: TGTGCCTGTGACACCGGTTTGGGGGATAAAGCCGATAAACTCACCTTT. Its translation is CACDTGLGDKADKLTF.

With respect to this clone: The amino acid sequence in TCRdb belongs to a much larger clone and departs from this DNA's translation at residue 7, likely a sequencing read error; the sequence shown is translated from the DNA. The genes are TRDV2 and TRDJ1, with TRDD3 identical over 11 bases. There are 19 residues in the CDR3. From germline, CDR1 is GEAIGNYY and CDR2 EKD. V shed 2 bases and J 0 bases; nucleotides not matched to a gene: 13. CDR3 region: CACDKLPMGDTRNTDKLIF. The DNA for the CDR3 is TGTGCCTGTGACAAACTGCCAATGGGGGATACGCGTAACACCGATAAACTCATCTTT.

This clone was observed at least ten times. Other DNA sequences in the sample encode the same CDR3. This chain links TRDV2 with TRDJ1; 12 positions agree with TRDD3. The V and J ends lost 2 bases and 3 bases, in that order; junction bases with no gene match: 12. CDR1 is GEAIGNYY and CDR2 is EKD in the germline V gene. The CDR3 length is 18 residues. The CDR3 reads CACDMLSGGYAVADKLIF. CDR3 DNA: TGTGCCTGTGACATGCTCTCTGGGGGATACGCGGTGGCCGATAAACTCATCTTT.

The rearrangement joins TRDV3 to TRDJ1; D gene uncertain. Trimming stripped 4 bases from V and 3 bases from J, with 24 bases between. This CDR3 spans 16 amino acids. Germline loops: CDR1 TVYSNPD, CDR2 GDNSRS (reference sequence). The CDR3 protein is CACSQNLQRYPDKLIF. The CDR3 DNA reads as TGTGCCTGCTCGCAGAACCTCCAGAGGTACCCCGATAAACTCATCTTT.

This clone was seen a handful of times. The chain couples TRDV2 to TRDJ1; TRDD1 matches 8 bases. The length of the CDR3 is 22 residues. With 0 bases clipped from V and 4 bases from J, the junction kept 27 bases outside the gene matches. The germline gives CDR1 GEAIGNYY, CDR2 EKD. The CDR3 nucleotides read TGTGCCTGTGACACCGGAAATAGTACTACGTCTCCTGGGCTCACTACGCGCGATAAACTCATCTTT. Amino acids: CACDTGNSTTSPGLTTRDKLIF.

This clone was seen more than once but under ten times. This DNA translates differently at residue 6 from the TCRdb protein, which is that of a much larger clone; a read error is likely, and the protein shown is the DNA's own translation. The CDR3 protein is CACDTLNLLGDPTYTDKLIF. The CDR3 DNA reads TGTGCCTGTGACACGCTGAATTTACTGGGGGACCCGACGTACACCGATAAACTCATCTTT. The J gene is TRDJ1, the V gene TRDV2, with 9 bases lining up with TRDD3. The germline gives CDR1 GEAIGNYY, CDR2 EKD. Trimming took 1 base from V and 0 from J; bases not matched to a gene: 17. The CDR3 length is 20 residues.

The table lists this clone with many counts. Other DNA sequences of this sample code for an identical CDR3. The gene calls are TRDV2 and TRDJ1; no firm D call. Per the germline V gene, CDR1 is GEAIGNYY and CDR2 is EKD. Trimming took 3 bases from V and 1 from J, leaving 17 bases between them. The CDR3 consists of 16 residues. DNA for the CDR3: TGTGCCTGTGACGCCCTTTCTAGTCGTGGCACCGATAAACTCATCTTT. Its translation: CACDALSSRGTDKLIF.

This clone has only a few counts. This likely traces to a read error, being one base from a far larger clone. This specimen includes other DNA sequences encoding the same CDR3. This chain links TRDV1 with TRDJ1; TRDD2 or TRDD3 may be the D gene (5 bases each). Germline loops: CDR1 TSWWSYY, CDR2 QGS. With 1 base removed from V and 0 bases from J, the gap between germline ends came to 30 bases. CDR3 length: 22 residues. CDR3 region: CALGEPLFPLRDSSPYTDKLIF. The CDR3 DNA follows: TGTGCTCTTGGGGAACCCCTTTTTCCTCTCCGGGATTCCTCCCCGTACACCGATAAACTCATCTTT.

By sample share, this clone is medium-sized. This same CDR3 is encoded by further DNA sequences in the sample. The chain links TRDV2 to TRDJ1, with a possible D match to TRDD3 (6 bases). The CDR3 has 19 residues. V was clipped by 2 bases and J by 0 bases, with 24 bases between them. Germline-derived CDR1 and CDR2 are GEAIGNYY and EKD. The CDR3 region is CACDNLVGGTRSYTDKLIF. Here the CDR3 DNA reads TGTGCCTGTGACAACCTGGTGGGGGGGACCCGCTCGTACACCGATAAACTCATCTTT.

For this clone: TCRdb has a much larger clone's protein, which differs at residue 12 from the translation of this DNA, likely because of a read error; what is shown is the protein translated from the DNA. The V call is TRDV2, the J call TRDJ1; D is unclear. The CDR3 runs to 18 residues. CDR1 and CDR2 from the germline V gene are GEAIGNYY and EKD. V was shortened by 1 base and J by 3 bases, with 23 bases between the two germline ends. For the CDR3, the DNA is TGTGCCTGTGACACTGTCTCGCCTCCAAGATCCCACCCCGATAAACTCATCTTT. Translation: CACDTVSPPRSHPDKLIF.

This clone occurred a few times. TCRdb has a much larger clone's protein, which differs at residue 3 from the translation of this DNA, likely because of a read error; what is shown is the protein translated from the DNA. The rearrangement joins TRDV2 to TRDJ2; 8 bases agree with TRDD3. CDR1 GEAIGNYY and CDR2 EKD come from the germline V gene. The CDR3 is 16 residues long. CDR3 region: CARDTAELGATAQLFF. CDR3 nucleotide sequence: TGTGCCCGTGACACGGCTGAACTGGGGGCCACAGCACAACTCTTCTTT.

Notes on this clone: The protein TCRdb lists belongs to a much larger clone and differs from this DNA's translation at residue 4, which points to a read error; the protein shown is made from the DNA. The CDR3 DNA reads TGTGCCTGTGAGCCTCTCGGCCTTCCTACGGATGAGGGTACTGGGGGATACGGTAAACTCATCTTT. It is translated as CACEPLGLPTDEGTGGYGKLIF. This chain uses TRDV2 with TRDJ1, with 13 bases matching TRDD3. The CDR3 is 22 residues long. The germline CDR1 and CDR2 sequences are GEAIGNYY and EKD. J lost 7 bases, V lost 4 bases, and 29 bases had no gene match.

This clone was detected a few times. This is likely an artifact of a read error, given a far larger clone one base away. The sample has other DNA sequences that encode this CDR3 too. The V gene is TRDV2, the J gene TRDJ1; 12 nucleotides align to TRDD3. Germline V gene data show CDR1 as GEAIGNYY and CDR2 as EKD. The CDR3 length is 19 residues. In nucleotides, the CDR3 is TGTGCTTGTGACCGACTAAGACTGGGGGATACTGGCTACACCGATAAACTCATCTTT. Protein sequence: CACDRLRLGDTGYTDKLIF.

This clone was counted only a few times. The protein in TCRdb stems from a much larger clone and differs at residue 15 from this DNA's translation, likely a read error; here the protein is translated from the DNA. The chain carries TRDV1 and TRDJ1; 8 positions agree with TRDD3. CDR3 length equals 23 residues. Germline lookup yields CDR1 TSWWSYY and CDR2 QGS. The V gene end was trimmed by 9 bases and the J gene end by 2 bases; junction bases not matched to a gene: 35. This chain's CDR3 is CALPGDGPLPTMGDLIETDKLIF. The DNA of the CDR3 is TGTGCTCTGCCAGGGGACGGCCCCCTGCCGACCATGGGGGATCTCATCGAGACCGATAAACTCATCTTT.

This clone occurred a few times. It differs at one base from a far larger clone, so likely a read error. Other DNA variants within this sample encode the same CDR3. The chain uses TRDV2 and TRDJ3; TRDD3 agrees at 8 bases. Looked up from germline, CDR1 is GEAIGNYY and CDR2 is EKD. The CDR3 runs 20 residues. The CDR3 reads CACDTPDGGSSSWDTRQMFF. CDR3 bases: TGTGCCTGCGACACTCCCGATGGGGGATCCTCCTCCTGGGACACCCGACAGATGTTTTTC.

This clone has a handful of counts. A far larger clone differs by one base, so this is likely a read error. Different DNA sequences within this sample yield the same CDR3. This chain joins TRDV2 and TRDJ1; 11 nucleotides align to TRDD3. The CDR3 spans 20 residues. Germline CDR1 is GEAIGNYY and CDR2 is EKD. Trimming at V came to 3 bases and at J to 0 bases, leaving 17 bases not matched to a gene. CDR3 sequence (DNA): TGTGCCTGTGACCCGGTCTTGGGGGATACGGGGTCTAAGTACACCGATAAACTCATCTTT. Protein product: CACDPVLGDTGSKYTDKLIF.